This T cell receptor (beta chain) derives from a study of blood T cell repertoires in COVID-19. The repertoire was sequenced with immunoSEQ multiplex PCR; TCRdb's copy has only in-frame clones and lacks some. The sample carries 130,000 or so clones, approximately 84% recorded once. V shed 1 base and J shed 4 bases, with 15 bases lying between them. In germline, CDR1 is SGHVS, CDR2 FNYEAQ. The CDR3 length is 16 residues. This clonotype was sampled from a human donor in a cohort sampled during active COVID-19. V is TRBV7-6 and J is TRBJ2-3; D is perhaps TRBD2 (6 bases). Sequencing was carried out using peripheral blood. CDR3 DNA sequence: TGTGCCAGCAGCTTAGTCGGTAGACTAGGGGCAGATACGCAGTATTTT. Translation: CASSLVGRLGADTQYF.